This passage covers 10 T cell receptor beta chains from one sample sequenced in a study of blood T cell repertoires in COVID-19. Sequencing used immunoSEQ multiplex PCR; TCRdb keeps in-frame clones, though not all of them. The table records roughly 160,000 clones, just over 85% of them present only once. Sequenced: peripheral blood. Receptors were obtained from a man between 50 and 59 years old with active or convalescent COVID-19.

This sequence joins TRBV2 and TRBJ1-3; the D gene is possibly TRBD1 (5 bases). Trimming stripped 2 bases from V and 0 bases from J, with 8 bases between. CDR1 and CDR2 (germline): SNHLY, FYNNEI. CDR3 size: 15 residues. CDR3 residues: CASSESGVSGNTIYF. CDR3 nucleotide sequence: TGTGCCAGCAGTGAATCGGGGGTCTCTGGAAACACCATATATTTT.

This clone was observed a few times. J is TRBJ2-1 and V is TRBV7-3, with D possibly being TRBD2 (6 bases). Per germline, CDR1 SGHTA and CDR2 FQGTGA. The CDR3 contains 14 residues. V lost 0 bases and J 7 bases, leaving 10 bases between the germline ends. Here the CDR3 DNA reads TGTGCCAGCAGCTTAACGCGCGGGAAGAATGAGCAGTTCTTC. It specifies CASSLTRGKNEQFF.

To note about this clone: The CDR3 ends on some other residue instead of the conserved phenylalanine or tryptophan, so this is likely a read error. The DNA is omitted, as the CDR3 cannot be located on it reliably, and the CDR3 follows TCRdb's listing. This chain links TRBV3-1 (or the pseudogene TRBV3-2) with TRBJ1-2; the DNA was not used to check the table's D call, TRBD1. The CDR3 length equals 9 residues, ends included. Germline CDR1 and CDR2: LGHDT and YNNKEL (reference sequence). The CDR3 protein is CASSWAPPS.

This chain uses TRBV7-9 with TRBJ2-1, with 8 bases matching TRBD2. This CDR3 spans 15 amino acids. Germline V lookup: CDR1 SEHNR, CDR2 FQNEAQ (reference sequence). V lost 1 base, J lost 6 bases, and 5 bases stayed unmatched. The CDR3 region is CASSLVAGGSNEQFF. The CDR3 DNA reads as TGTGCCAGCAGCTTAGTGGCGGGGGGTAGCAATGAGCAGTTCTTC. The whole variable domain, remainder taken from reference TRBV7-9 and TRBJ2-1, is DTGVSQNPRHKITKRGQNVTFRCDPISEHNRLYWYRQTLGQGPEFLTYFQNEAQLEKSRLLSDRFSAERPKGSFSTLEIQRTEQGDSAMYLCASSLVAGGSNEQFFGPGTRLTVL.

The V gene is TRBV6-2 or TRBV6-3, the J gene TRBJ1-5, with a possible D match to TRBD1 (5 bases). Per germline, CDR1 MNHEY and CDR2 SVGEGT. V lost 5 bases to trimming and J lost 0 bases, with 14 bases between them. This CDR3 spans 16 amino acids. The CDR3 sequence: CASSQPTDYSNQPQHF. The DNA of the CDR3 is TGTGCCAGCAGTCAACCGACAGATTATAGCAATCAGCCCCAGCATTTT.

This chain links TRBV25-1 with TRBJ1-4, with TRBD1 matching over 7 bases. The CDR3 is 13 residues long. Germline-derived CDR1 and CDR2 are MGHDK and SYGVNS. Germline trimming cut 4 bases from V and 8 bases from J; bases unmatched to any gene: 4. CDR3 loop: CASSGRGQEKLFF. CDR3 in DNA: TGTGCCAGCAGTGGAAGGGGGCAAGAAAAACTGTTTTTT.

This chain links TRBV2 with TRBJ2-2, with TRBD1 matching over 7 bases. CDR3 length: 15 residues. V shed 6 bases, J shed 3 bases, and the junction held 7 bases outside the gene matches. Germline V gives CDR1 SNHLY, CDR2 FYNNEI. This CDR3 is CASRGDRAYTGELFF. In DNA form, the CDR3 reads TGTGCCAGCAGAGGAGACAGGGCCTACACCGGGGAGCTGTTTTTT.

The chain links TRBV10-3 to TRBJ1-3; D perhaps matches TRBD1 (5 bases). The V end lost 7 bases, the J end lost 6 bases, and 13 bases lay between the germline ends. Germline V gives CDR1 ENHRY, CDR2 SYGVKD. This CDR3 has 13 amino acids. The DNA for the CDR3 is TGTGCCATCATGGGAGGCAGGGAAAACACCATATATTTT. Translated: CAIMGGRENTIYF.

The chain joins TRBV18 to TRBJ2-7; TRBD2 matches 11 bases. Trimming at V came to 3 bases and at J to 4 bases, leaving 5 bases not matched to a gene. The germline V gene encodes CDR1 KGHSH and CDR2 LQKENI. The CDR3 has 15 residues. CDR3 region: CASSPRTSGSYEQYF. CDR3 coding DNA: TGTGCCAGCTCACCGCGCACTAGCGGGAGTTACGAGCAGTACTTC.

The rearrangement joins TRBV6-6 to TRBJ2-7, with D perhaps TRBD1 (6 bases). Per germline, CDR1 MNHNY and CDR2 SVGAGI (reference sequence). The CDR3 covers 15 residues. V was shortened by 5 bases and J by 0 bases, with 14 bases between the two germline ends. The CDR3 DNA is TGTGCCAGCAGTGGGCGGACGGACAGCTCCTACGAGCAGTACTTC. It translates to CASSGRTDSSYEQYF.